This TCR beta chain was documented in a study of CD8+CD57+ T cells in acquired aplastic anemia. The sample holds one count of this clonotype. It was patients with CD8+CD57+ cell expansion by flow cytometry who were chosen for sequencing. Genomic DNA served as template for TCR beta VDJ and CDR3 profiling. TCRdb re-called the reads through MiXCR, storing one row per CDR3 protein. The sample records about 270,000 distinct CDR3 sequences, around 82% being singletons. Material for sequencing was sorted CD4+, CD8+, or CD8+CD57+ T cells (not recorded which) from PBMCs. The TCR originated in a human donor with aplastic anemia.

CDR3 region: CASSFGVGAEAFF. Written as DNA, the CDR3 is TGTGCCAGCAGCTTTGGAGTCGGGGCTGAAGCTTTCTTT. The chain joins TRBV7-9 to TRBJ1-1; D gene uncertain. V lost 3 bases and J lost 6, with 11 bases in between. This CDR3 comprises 13 residues. Germline CDR1 and CDR2: SEHNR and FQNEAQ (reference sequence).